This T cell receptor (beta chain) was identified in a study of cytomegalovirus exposure and HLA in healthy donors. Study-wide findings and caveats: 16,951 TCR beta sequences were associated with HLA alleles at 0.05 false discovery rate in a later analysis. Follow-up analysis found HLA locus-dependent TCR association rates, highest for DRB1 and lowest for HLA-C.

60 Vbeta and 13 Jbeta primers were used in PCR. TCRdb's table, derived via immunoSEQ multiplex PCR, lists solely in-frame clones and lacks some. The repertoire holds 100,000 to 150,000 clones, with roughly four fifths as singletons. The donors, nominally healthy at sampling, likely had unrecorded immune exposures. A remark on this clone: Its antigen is as yet unknown. Other DNA variants within this sample encode the same CDR3.

The CDR3 length is 15 residues. Trimming cost V 6 bases and J 6 bases, with 17 bases left between them. Germline V CDR1 and CDR2: SGHNT, YENEEA. The source material was PBMCs. V and J are TRBV11-3 and TRBJ2-2; maybe TRBD1 (6 bases). The receptor was derived from a boy aged 2 to 9 in good health and CMV-seronegative. The CDR3 reads CASRSDLGASGELFF. The DNA for the CDR3 is TGTGCCAGCAGGTCCGATTTGGGGGCGTCCGGGGAGCTGTTTTTT.